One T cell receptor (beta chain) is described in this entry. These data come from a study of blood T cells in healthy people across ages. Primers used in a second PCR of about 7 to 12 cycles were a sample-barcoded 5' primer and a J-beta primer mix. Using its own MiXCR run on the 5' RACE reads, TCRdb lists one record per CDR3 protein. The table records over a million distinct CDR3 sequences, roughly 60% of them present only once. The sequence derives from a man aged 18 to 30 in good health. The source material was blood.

The CDR3 coding sequence is TGTGCCAGCAGTTTATGGCGGATCCAAGAGGGGGCCAACGTCCTGACTTTC. It encodes CASSLWRIQEGANVLTF. The V gene is TRBV12-3 or TRBV12-4, the J gene TRBJ2-6; D unclear. The V end lost 2 bases, the J end lost 4 bases, and 15 bases lay between the germline ends. There are 17 residues in the CDR3.